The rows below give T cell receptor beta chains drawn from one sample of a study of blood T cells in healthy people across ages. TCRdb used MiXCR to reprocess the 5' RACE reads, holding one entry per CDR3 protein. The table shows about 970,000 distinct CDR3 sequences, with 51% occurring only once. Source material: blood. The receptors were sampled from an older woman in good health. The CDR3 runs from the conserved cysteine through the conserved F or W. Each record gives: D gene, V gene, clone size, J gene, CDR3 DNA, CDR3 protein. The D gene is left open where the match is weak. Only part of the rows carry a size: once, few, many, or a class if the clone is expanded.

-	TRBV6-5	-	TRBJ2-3	TGTGCCAGCAGGATATCTAGGGCAGGTGACGATACGCAGTATTTT	CASRISRAGDDTQYF
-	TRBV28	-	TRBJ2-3	TGTGCCAGCACCGGGAGCTTTGGCACAGATACGCAGTATTTT	CASTGSFGTDTQYF
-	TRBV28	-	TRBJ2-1	TGTGCCAGCACTAGTTTCGATGAGCAGTTCTTC	CASTSFDEQFF
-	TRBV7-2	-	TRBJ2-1	TGTGCCAGCAGCTTAGATTTGAAGCGGGAGCAGTTCTTC	CASSLDLKREQFF
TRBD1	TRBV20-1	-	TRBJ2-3	TGCAGTGCTAGGTCGGCCACAGGGGGCGCGACAGATACGCAGTATTTT	CSARSATGGATDTQYF
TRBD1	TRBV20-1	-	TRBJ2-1	TGCAGTGCCACCGGACAGGGGGCCGATGAGCAGTTCTTC	CSATGQGADEQFF
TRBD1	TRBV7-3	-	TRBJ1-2	TGTGCCAGCAGCGCCAACAGGGACAGCCAGCGCACCTTC	CASSANRDSQRTF
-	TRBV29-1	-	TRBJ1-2	TGCAGCGTTCAAGAAACTAACTATGGCTACACCTTC	CSVQETNYGYTF
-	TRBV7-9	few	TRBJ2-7	TGTGCCAGCAGCTTGCACTTTGAGCAGTACTTC	CASSLHFEQYF
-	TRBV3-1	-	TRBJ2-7	TGTGCCAGCAGCCCCCGAGACTCGACAGCGTACGAGCAGTACTTC	CASSPRDSTAYEQYF
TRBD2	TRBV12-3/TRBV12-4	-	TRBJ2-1	TGTGCCAGCAGGGGCGGACTAGCGGGGGGCAATGAGCAGTTCTTC	CASRGGLAGGNEQFF
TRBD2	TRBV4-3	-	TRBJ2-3	TGCGCCAGCAGCCAAAGCGTGGCGGGTAGCGGGAGGATAAGCACAGATACGCAGTATTTT	CASSQSVAGSGRISTDTQYF
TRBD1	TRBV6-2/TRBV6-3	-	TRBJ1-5	TGTGCCAGCAGGCGTACGGGACAGGGGGTTGACAATCAGCCCCAGCATTTT	CASRRTGQGVDNQPQHF
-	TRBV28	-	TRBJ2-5	TGTGCCAGCAGTTTGGAGACGGTGGAGACCCAGTACTTC	CASSLETVETQYF
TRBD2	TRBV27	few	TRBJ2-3	TGTGCCAGCAGTCTTCTAGCGGGAGTTGGCACAGATACGCAGTATTTT	CASSLLAGVGTDTQYF
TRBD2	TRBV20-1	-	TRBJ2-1	TGCAGTGCGGAAACTAGCGGGCACCGCTCCTACAATGAGCAGTTCTTC	CSAETSGHRSYNEQFF
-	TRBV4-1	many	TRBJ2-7	TGCGCCAGCAGCCAACGCGGCGAGCAGTACTTC	CASSQRGEQYF
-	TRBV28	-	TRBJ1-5	TGTGCCAGCAGACAGAGCAATCAGCCCCAGCATTTT	CASRQSNQPQHF
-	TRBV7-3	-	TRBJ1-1	TGTGCCAGCAGCTTCTCCGGGCAAAACACTGAAGCTTTCTTT	CASSFSGQNTEAFF
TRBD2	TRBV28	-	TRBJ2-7	TGTGCCACGCTTAGCGGGCCGTACGAGCAGTACTTC	CATLSGPYEQYF
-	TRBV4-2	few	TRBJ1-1	TGTGCCAGCAGCCATGGCCTGGGGAAGCTTAACACTGAAGCTTTCTTT	CASSHGLGKLNTEAFF
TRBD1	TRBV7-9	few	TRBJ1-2	TGTGCCAGCAGCAACGCCCCGACAGGGCCAATTCGTGGCTACACCTTC	CASSNAPTGPIRGYTF
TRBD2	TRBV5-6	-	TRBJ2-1	TGTGCCAGCAGCCTCGGACTAGCGGGACAAGAGACCCAGTTCTTC	CASSLGLAGQETQFF
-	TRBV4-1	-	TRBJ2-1	TGCGCCAGCAGCCTAAAATCTACCCAGAGCGGGTTCTCCTACAATGAGCAGTTCTTC	CASSLKSTQSGFSYNEQFF
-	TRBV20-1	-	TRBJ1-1	TGCAGTGCCAAAGGACTCTCTGAAGCTTTCTTT	CSAKGLSEAFF
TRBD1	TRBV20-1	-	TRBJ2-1	TGCAGTGCCTTCCAACGGGACAGGCACAATGAGCAGTTCTTC	CSAFQRDRHNEQFF
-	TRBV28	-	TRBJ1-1	TGTGCCAGCAGCCCCGCGTGGGGGAACACTGAAGCTTTCTTT	CASSPAWGNTEAFF
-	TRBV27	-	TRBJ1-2	TGTGCCAGCAGTTTTAAAGGACAGCTCTATGGCTACACCTTC	CASSFKGQLYGYTF
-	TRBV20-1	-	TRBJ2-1	TGCAGTGCTAGAGACACGGGGGCCAAGCGGGGTGAGCAGTTCTTC	CSARDTGAKRGEQFF
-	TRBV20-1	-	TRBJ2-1	TGCAGTGCACCTGTTCCGGGAGATGAGCAGTTCTTC	CSAPVPGDEQFF
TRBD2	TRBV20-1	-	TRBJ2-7	TGCAGGCCAAAATTGGGACTAGCACACGAGCAGTACTTC	CRPKLGLAHEQYF
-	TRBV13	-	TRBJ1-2	TGTGCCAGCAGCGCCGGGACGGTCTTGGGCTACACCTTC	CASSAGTVLGYTF
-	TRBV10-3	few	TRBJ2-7	TGTGCCATCAGTGAGGGGTACAAAACCTACGAGCAGTACTTC	CAISEGYKTYEQYF
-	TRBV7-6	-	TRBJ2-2	TGTGCCAGCAGCCCCAGAGGTAGTTACACCGGGGAGCTGTTTTTT	CASSPRGSYTGELFF
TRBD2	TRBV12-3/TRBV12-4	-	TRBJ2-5	TGTGCCAGCAGTTTTCGGGGGGGGCAGAAGGAGACCCAGTACTTC	CASSFRGGQKETQYF
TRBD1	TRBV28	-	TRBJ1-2	TGTGCCAGCACCGTTACGACAGGGGTGGGTGGCTACACCTTC	CASTVTTGVGGYTF
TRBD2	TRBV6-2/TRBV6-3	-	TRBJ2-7	TGTGCCAGCAACCCCGGGACTAGCGTGTACGAGCAGTACTTC	CASNPGTSVYEQYF
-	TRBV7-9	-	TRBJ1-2	TGTGCCATCCTTACAGGGTCTGGCTACACCTTC	CAILTGSGYTF
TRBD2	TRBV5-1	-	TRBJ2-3	TGCGCCAGCAAGCGGGGGCAGCGACCACACGCCATGATATACACAGATACGCAGTATTTT	CASKRGQRPHAMIYTDTQYF
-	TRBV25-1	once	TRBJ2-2	TGTGCCAGCAGTGAGTATACAGTCACCGGGGAGCTGTTTTTT	CASSEYTVTGELFF
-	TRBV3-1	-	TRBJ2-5	TGTGCCAGCAGCCTCGGGGGCGTAACAGAGACCCAGTACTTC	CASSLGGVTETQYF
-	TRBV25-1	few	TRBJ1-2	TGTGCCAGCAGTGAGGGTTACAGGGCGGGGTATGGCTACACCTTC	CASSEGYRAGYGYTF
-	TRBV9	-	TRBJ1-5	TGTGCCAGCAGCCCGACCCGGGGATATCAGCCCCAGCATTTT	CASSPTRGYQPQHF
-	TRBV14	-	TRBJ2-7	TGTGCCAGCAGCCGTAACAGGGCCGCCTACGAGCAGTACTTC	CASSRNRAAYEQYF